This entry lists 21 T cell receptor beta chains sequenced from one sample in a study of CD4 and CD8 cells across lung adenocarcinoma regions. TCRdb independently ran MiXCR on the PCR reads; one entry per CDR3 protein. Here the sample spans more than 9,000 distinct CDR3 sequences, 45% to 55% being singletons. Sequenced: CD8+ T cells from the margin of a lung tumor. The origin of the receptors is a female donor with lung adenocarcinoma. The CD4 and CD8 labels of this study may be unreliable.

This clonotype is medium-sized by share. This chain links TRBV6-5 with TRBJ2-1; 7 bases match TRBD2. The V gene's germline CDR1 is MNHEY and CDR2 SVGAGI. V trimming: 2 bases; J trimming: 0 bases; junction bases outside the gene matches: 4. The CDR3 length is 16 residues. CDR3 nucleotide sequence: TGTGCCAGCAGTTACACCACTAGCGTCTCCTACAATGAGCAGTTCTTC. This sequence encodes CASSYTTSVSYNEQFF.

This clonotype was detected many times. The genes are TRBV27 and TRBJ1-2; 7 bases align to TRBD1. V was pared by 6 bases and J by 2 bases, with 3 bases of the junction left unmatched. This CDR3 is 13 amino acids long. Germline lookup yields CDR1 MNHEY and CDR2 SMNVEV (reference sequence). CDR3: CASSSRGNYGYTF. CDR3 DNA sequence: TGTGCCAGCAGCAGCAGGGGGAACTATGGCTACACCTTC.

V is TRBV11-2 and J is TRBJ2-1, with D perhaps TRBD1 or TRBD2 (5 bases each). This CDR3 has 15 residues. Deletions cut 5 bases from V and 3 bases from J, with 14 bases between. Germline V gene lookup returns CDR1 SGHAT and CDR2 FQNNGV. The CDR3 bases are TGTGCCAGCAGCCCGTCTCTGGGGGACTACAATGAGCAGTTCTTC. Translation: CASSPSLGDYNEQFF.

With respect to this clonotype: An end of the junction differs from the germline gene, which may be a read error. The rearrangement links TRBV11-1 to TRBJ2-3; 7 bases fit TRBD1. Germline V lookup: CDR1 SGHAT, CDR2 FQDESV (reference sequence). This CDR3 has 15 amino acids. The CDR3 nucleotides are TGTGCCAGCAGCTTCAGGGGGACAGAGGAAGATACGCAGTATTTC. Translating it yields CASSFRGTEEDTQYF.

The genes are TRBV29-1 and TRBJ2-5, with no clear D. Germline CDR1 SQVTM, CDR2 ANQGSEA. Trimming removed 6 bases at V and 0 bases at J, with 11 bases between. CDR3 size: 13 residues. Here the CDR3 reads CSVRRSNQETQYF. CDR3 coding DNA: TGCAGCGTCCGAAGGTCCAACCAAGAGACCCAGTACTTC.

Regarding this clonotype: The germline gene is not matched at one end of the junction; a read error may be the cause. The rearrangement joins TRBV6-1 to TRBJ2-4, with 9 bases identical to TRBD2. This CDR3 spans 14 amino acids. Germline V gene lookup returns CDR1 MNHNS and CDR2 SASEGT. For the CDR3, the DNA is TGTGCCAGCAGGGGGGCGGGGGGGAAAAATACTCAGTATTTC. It is translated as CASRGAGGKNTQYF.

In this sample, this clonotype turned up many times. The rearrangement links TRBV6-1 to TRBJ2-5; 16 bases are shared with TRBD2. Trimming removed 4 bases from V and 10 bases from J; junction bases left unmatched: 12. CDR3 size: 17 residues. Germline V gene lookup returns CDR1 MNHNS and CDR2 SASEGT. The CDR3 sequence is CASSGASGTSGGAVQYF. As DNA, the CDR3 is TGTGCCAGCAGTGGGGCTTCCGGGACTAGCGGGGGGGCCGTCCAGTACTTC.

This clonotype turned up a few times. A junction end diverges from the germline sequence, so it may reflect a read error. The rearrangement joins TRBV10-3 to TRBJ1-2; a weak D match, TRBD1 (6 bases). The length of the CDR3 is 16 residues. CDR1 is ENHRY and CDR2 is SYGVKD in the germline V gene. The chain's CDR3 is CASSESLGALGYGYTF. In DNA form, the CDR3 reads TGTGCCAGCAGTGAGTCTTTGGGGGCTCTAGGCTATGGCTACACCTTC.

This clonotype was counted a single time. CDR3: CASSPRDTNTGELFF. The DNA for the CDR3 is TGTGCCAGCAGCCCCCGGGACACCAACACCGGGGAGCTGTTTTTT. This rearrangement joins TRBV7-3 to TRBJ2-2, with D possibly being TRBD1 (6 bases). Germline V gene sequence: CDR1 SGHTA, CDR2 FQGTGA. V was pared by 5 bases and J by 2 bases, with 12 bases between. The CDR3 runs 15 residues.

Remarks on this clonotype: A junction end diverges from the germline sequence, so it may reflect a read error. The chain has TRBV6-2 or TRBV6-3 and TRBJ2-1; no clear D gene. CDR1 and CDR2 from the germline V gene are MNHEY and SVGEGT. This CDR3 comprises 12 residues. The CDR3 is CASSYPPNESAF. The CDR3 nucleotides are TGTGCCAGCAGTTACCCGCCCAATGAGAGCGCCTTC.

This clonotype was picked up many times. This rearrangement joins TRBV11-2 to TRBJ2-1, with 9 bases fitting TRBD1. This CDR3 is 14 amino acids long. Trimming at V came to 3 bases and at J to 6 bases, leaving 3 bases not matched to a gene. In germline, CDR1 is SGHAT, CDR2 FQNNGV. The CDR3: CASSLETGGNEQFF. CDR3 sequence (DNA): TGTGCCAGCAGCTTGGAGACAGGGGGCAATGAGCAGTTCTTC.

The chain couples TRBV6-1 to TRBJ2-3, with 9 bases lining up with TRBD2. The end of the DNA fits TRBJ2-1 better, so the J call may be wrong. Germline-derived CDR1 and CDR2 are MNHNS and SASEGT. The CDR3 length is 16 residues. The DNA for the CDR3 is TGTGCCAGCAGTAGACTAGCGGAGGCGAGCACAGATACGCAGTTCTTC. Protein product: CASSRLAEASTDTQFF.

To note about this clonotype: In this CDR3 the conserved last residue, phenylalanine or tryptophan, is missing, so a read error is likely. The limits of the CDR3 on the DNA are not certain, so only TCRdb's listed CDR3 is given. The J gene is TRBJ2-1, the V gene TRBV10-3; TRBD2 is taken as the D call from the table, unchecked against the DNA. Germline V CDR1 and CDR2: ENHRY, SYGVKD. The CDR3 is 24 amino acids long, termini counted. The CDR3 here is CAMVASLLPLAFAVEGATWRRLWP.

This clonotype was observed a few times. The chain employs TRBV4-1 and TRBJ1-2; 7 bases agree with TRBD1. The germline V gene encodes CDR1 MGHRA and CDR2 YSYEKL. V was pared by 2 bases and J by 2 bases, with 11 bases of the junction left unmatched. CDR3 length equals 17 residues. CDR3 coding DNA: TGCGCCAGCAGCCAATACATATCGGGACAGCGAAACTATGGCTACACCTTC. It yields the protein CASSQYISGQRNYGYTF.

A remark on this clonotype: This may arise from a read error, as a much more abundant clone is one base away. The chain carries TRBV6-5 and TRBJ2-3, with D perhaps TRBD2 (6 bases). The CDR3 extends over 15 amino acids. Per germline, CDR1 MNHEY and CDR2 SVGAGI. The DNA for the CDR3 is TGTGCCAGCAGTTACCCGACAACTAGCACAGATGCGCAGTATTTT. This gives the protein CASSYPTTSTDAQYF.

This clonotype showed up just a few times. The V gene is TRBV27, the J gene TRBJ2-1, with 7 bases aligning to TRBD1. This CDR3 has 14 amino acids. The germline V gene encodes CDR1 MNHEY and CDR2 SMNVEV (reference sequence). Trimming cost V 0 bases and J 6 bases; bases outside gene matches: 2. CDR3: CASSLSHRGNEQFF. The CDR3 bases are TGTGCCAGCAGTTTATCGCACAGGGGCAATGAGCAGTTCTTC.

This clonotype came up many times. V and J are TRBV28 and TRBJ1-1; 9 bases align to TRBD1. The CDR3 spans 12 residues. V shed 0 bases, J shed 10 bases, and the junction held 0 bases outside the gene matches. Germline values: CDR1 MDHEN, CDR2 SYDVKM. CDR3 sequence reads: CASSLWDRGAFF. In DNA, the CDR3 is TGTGCCAGCAGTTTATGGGACAGGGGAGCTTTCTTT.

The gene calls are TRBV4-1 and TRBJ1-5, with 7 bases matching TRBD1. V was pared by 6 bases and J by 4 bases, with 9 bases of the junction left unmatched. Per germline, CDR1 MGHRA and CDR2 YSYEKL. This CDR3 spans 15 amino acids. CDR3 region: CASSRGGAGNQPQHF. The CDR3 DNA reads as TGCGCCAGCAGTAGAGGGGGCGCCGGTAATCAGCCCCAGCATTTT.

This clonotype has a handful of counts. This chain joins TRBV6-1 and TRBJ2-3, with TRBD1 matching over 8 bases. The J call may not be correct, given that the DNA end is closer to TRBJ2-7. Germline loops: CDR1 MNHNS, CDR2 SASEGT. The CDR3 contains 12 residues. As DNA, the CDR3 is TGTGCCAGCAGACAGGGGGAAGATACGCAGTACTTC. Protein product: CASRQGEDTQYF.

J is TRBJ2-1 and V is TRBV7-2; D may correspond to TRBD1 or TRBD2 (6 bases each). The germline CDR1 and CDR2 sequences are SGHTA and FQGNSA. This CDR3 is 15 amino acids long. Trimming pared 5 bases from V and 5 bases from J, leaving 16 bases between. In nucleotides, the CDR3 is TGTGCCAGCAGCCTAGGGGGACTTCGTCACAATGAGCAGTTCTTC. It encodes CASSLGGLRHNEQFF.

This clonotype is medium-sized in the sample. This rearrangement joins TRBV6-1 to TRBJ2-3; 9 bases line up with TRBD2. In germline, CDR1 is MNHNS, CDR2 SASEGT. The ends lost 5 bases at V and 0 bases at J; junction bases unmatched: 6. This CDR3 is 16 amino acids long. This CDR3 reads CASSRLAEASTDTQYF. In DNA form, the CDR3 reads TGTGCCAGCAGTAGACTAGCGGAGGCGAGCACAGATACGCAGTATTTT.